Listed here are 11 T cell receptor beta chains from one sample, sequenced in a study of CD4 and CD8 cells across lung adenocarcinoma regions. TCRdb reprocessed the PCR reads with MiXCR, giving one entry per CDR3 protein. The data show some 10,000 distinct CDR3 sequences, with 35% to 60% seen just once and 30% to 35% held by the top ten. Sequenced material: CD8+ T cells from the margin of a lung tumor. The receptors were sampled from a male donor with lung adenocarcinoma. The CD4 and CD8 labels of this study may be unreliable.

This clonotype has just a few counts. One end of the junction is discordant with germline, which a read error may explain. The CDR3 sequence: CASSYGGGPSTDTQYF. The CDR3 nucleotides read TGTGCCAGCAGTTACGGGGGGGGACCGAGCACAGATACCCAGTATTTT. The rearrangement links TRBV6-5 to TRBJ2-3; 7 bases are shared with TRBD2. The CDR3 covers 16 residues. Germline assignment: CDR1 MNHEY and CDR2 SVGAGI.

The CDR3 DNA sequence: TGTGCCAGCATCGCCGTTAGGACAGGGAATTATGGCTACACCTTC. Protein: CASIAVRTGNYGYTF. This chain joins TRBV6-1 and TRBJ1-2, with TRBD1 matching over 8 bases. CDR1 is MNHNS and CDR2 is SASEGT in the germline V gene. V lost 7 bases and J lost 5; bases outside the gene matches: 12. There are 15 residues in the CDR3.

The genes are TRBV6-5 and TRBJ2-3; 8 bases map to TRBD1. The J call may be faulty, since TRBJ2-7 better matches the DNA end. Germline values: CDR1 MNHEY, CDR2 SVGAGI. The CDR3 covers 13 residues. The CDR3 nucleotides read TGTGCCAGCAGTATCGACAGGGGCAATGAGCAGTACTTC. Translated: CASSIDRGNEQYF.

This clonotype was seen only a few times. The chain uses TRBV11-3 and TRBJ2-1; 12 nucleotides line up with TRBD2. Unmatched junction bases numbered 9, after V lost 5 bases and J lost 7 bases. CDR3 length equals 16 residues. The V gene's germline CDR1 is SGHNT and CDR2 YENEEA. The CDR3 is CASSTLAGGRQNEQFF. The CDR3 DNA reads TGTGCCAGCAGCACACTAGCGGGAGGACGACAGAATGAGCAGTTCTTC.

This clonotype occurred a few times. The chain employs TRBV6-5 and TRBJ2-1; D may correspond to TRBD1 or TRBD2 (5 bases each). Germline CDR1 and CDR2: MNHEY and SVGAGI. The CDR3 has 16 residues. V lost 4 bases, J lost 5 bases, and 18 bases lay in between. CDR3 sequence (DNA): TGTGCCAGCAGTTCCACCTCCCGGGACGGGAACAATGAGCAGTTCTTC. Amino acid sequence: CASSSTSRDGNNEQFF.

On this clonotype itself: Germline and junction disagree at one end, which may indicate a read error. The chain carries TRBV10-1 and TRBJ2-3, with TRBD1 matching 9 bases. CDR1 WNHNN and CDR2 SYGVQD come from the germline V gene (reference sequence). This CDR3 has 19 amino acids. CDR3 sequence (DNA): TGCGCCAGCAGAGGGACAGGGACTTGGGCTAGCGGAGCCACAGATATGCAGTATTTT. This sequence encodes CASRGTGTWASGATDMQYF.

V and J are TRBV4-2 and TRBJ2-2, with D possibly called TRBD1 or TRBD2 (5 bases each). V shed 0 bases and J shed 4 bases, with 9 bases lying between them. This CDR3 has 15 amino acids. Germline CDR1 is LGHNA and CDR2 is YNFKEQ. The CDR3 reads CASSQESGTTGELFF. The CDR3 bases are TGTGCCAGCAGCCAAGAATCCGGGACCACCGGGGAGCTGTTTTTT.

The chain uses TRBV7-2 and TRBJ2-2, with TRBD2 as a possible D gene (5 bases). The J call is uncertain, as TRBJ2-3 better fits the DNA end. Germline V gene sequence: CDR1 SGHTA, CDR2 FQGNSA. The CDR3 loop spans 14 amino acids. DNA for the CDR3: TGTGCCAGCACCTACTTGAGGTCCACCGGGGAGCAGTATTTT. Translation gives CASTYLRSTGEQYF.

This clonotype was seen many times. The V gene is TRBV14, the J gene TRBJ1-2; D perhaps matches TRBD1 (5 bases). CDR1 and CDR2 from the germline V gene are SGHDN and FVKESK. The CDR3 is 13 residues long. Between the trimmed V and J ends, which lost 6 bases and 8 bases, there was a span of 16 bases. CDR3: CASSYTEYRGYTF. CDR3 in DNA: TGTGCCAGCAGTTACACAGAGTACAGGGGCTACACCTTC.

The J gene is TRBJ2-1, the V gene TRBV7-3; tentatively, D is TRBD2 (5 bases). The DNA end is more similar to TRBJ2-7, so the J call may be wrong. Germline V gene sequence: CDR1 SGHTA, CDR2 FQGTGA. The CDR3 has 15 residues. The CDR3: CASSFERCVSYEQYF. The CDR3 nucleotides are TGTGCCAGCAGCTTTGAGCGGTGCGTCTCCTACGAGCAGTACTTC.

This chain connects TRBV6-5 to TRBJ2-3; TRBD2 aligns across 7 bases. V was pared by 1 base and J by 4 bases, with 11 bases of the junction left unmatched. The CDR3 sequence is 17 residues long. Germline CDR1 and CDR2: MNHEY and SVGAGI. The CDR3 reads CASSYYWSSGEPDTQYF. The DNA of the CDR3 is TGTGCCAGCAGTTACTACTGGTCCAGCGGGGAACCAGATACGCAGTATTTT.